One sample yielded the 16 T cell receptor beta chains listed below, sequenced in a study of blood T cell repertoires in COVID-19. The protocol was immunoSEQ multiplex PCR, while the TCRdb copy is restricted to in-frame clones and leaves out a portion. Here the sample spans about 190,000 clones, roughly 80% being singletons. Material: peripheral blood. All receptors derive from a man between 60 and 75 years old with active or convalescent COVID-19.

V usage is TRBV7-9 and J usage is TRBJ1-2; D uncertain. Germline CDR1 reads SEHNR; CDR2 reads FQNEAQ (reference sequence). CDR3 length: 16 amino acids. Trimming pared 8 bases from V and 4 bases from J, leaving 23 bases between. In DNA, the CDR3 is TGTGCCAGCGCTCCACCCTCCCGCAGGTGGGCCTATGGCTACACCTTC. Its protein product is CASAPPSRRWAYGYTF.

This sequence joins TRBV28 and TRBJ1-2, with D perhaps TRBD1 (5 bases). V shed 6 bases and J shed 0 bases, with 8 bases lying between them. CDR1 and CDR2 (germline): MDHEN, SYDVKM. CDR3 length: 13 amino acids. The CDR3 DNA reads TGTGCCAGCAGGACAGAAACTAACTATGGCTACACCTTC. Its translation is CASRTETNYGYTF.

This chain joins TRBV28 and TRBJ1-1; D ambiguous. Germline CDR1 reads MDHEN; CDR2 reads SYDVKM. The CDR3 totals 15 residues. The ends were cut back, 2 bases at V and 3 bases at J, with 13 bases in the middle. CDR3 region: CASSLNDILDTEAFF. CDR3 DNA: TGTGCCAGCAGTTTAAATGACATATTGGACACTGAAGCTTTCTTT. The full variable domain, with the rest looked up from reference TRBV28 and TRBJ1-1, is DVKVTQSSRYLVKRTGEKVFLECVQDMDHENMFWYRQDPGLGLRLIYFSYDVKMKEKGDIPEGYSVSREKKERFSLILESASTNQTSMYLCASSLNDILDTEAFFGQGTRLTVV.

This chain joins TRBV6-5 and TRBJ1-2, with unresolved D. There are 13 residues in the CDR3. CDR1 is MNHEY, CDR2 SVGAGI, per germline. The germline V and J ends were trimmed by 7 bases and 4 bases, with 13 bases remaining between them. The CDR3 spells CASTQPGIYGYTF. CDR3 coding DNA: TGTGCCAGCACCCAGCCCGGGATCTATGGCTACACCTTC.

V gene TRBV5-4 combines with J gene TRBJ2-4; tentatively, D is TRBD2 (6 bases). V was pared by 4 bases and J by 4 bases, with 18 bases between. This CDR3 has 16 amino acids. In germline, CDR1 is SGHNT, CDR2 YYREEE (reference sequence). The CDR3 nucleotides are TGTGCCAGCAGCCCTCCCGGGACTCCCCTTAAAAACATTCAGTACTTC. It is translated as CASSPPGTPLKNIQYF.

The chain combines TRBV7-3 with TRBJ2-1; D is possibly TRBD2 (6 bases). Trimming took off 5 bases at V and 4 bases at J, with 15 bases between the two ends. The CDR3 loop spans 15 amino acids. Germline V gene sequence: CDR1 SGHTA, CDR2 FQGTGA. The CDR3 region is CASSPGAGRYNEQFF. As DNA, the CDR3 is TGTGCCAGCAGCCCCGGGGCGGGACGGTACAATGAGCAGTTCTTC.

The DNA of the CDR3 is TGTGCCAGCAGTTTACTAGCGGCGTACCAAGAGACCCAGTACTTC. Residues: CASSLLAAYQETQYF. V gene TRBV28 combines with J gene TRBJ2-5, with 7 bases lining up with TRBD2. The length of the CDR3 is 15 residues. Germline-derived CDR1 and CDR2 are MDHEN and SYDVKM. J was trimmed by 0 bases and V by 2 bases; bases with no gene match: 3.

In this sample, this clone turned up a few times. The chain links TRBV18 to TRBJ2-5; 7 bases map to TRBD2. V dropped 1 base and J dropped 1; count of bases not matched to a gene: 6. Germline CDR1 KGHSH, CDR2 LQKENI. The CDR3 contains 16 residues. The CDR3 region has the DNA TGTGCCAGCTCACCACGGCCTAGCGGATTCCAAGAGACCCAGTACTTC. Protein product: CASSPRPSGFQETQYF.

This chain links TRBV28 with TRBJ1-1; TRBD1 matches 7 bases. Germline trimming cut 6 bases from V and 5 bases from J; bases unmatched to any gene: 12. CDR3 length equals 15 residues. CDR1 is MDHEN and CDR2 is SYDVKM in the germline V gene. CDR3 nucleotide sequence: TGTGCCAGCAGACCACAGGGGCAGGGTGGGACTGAAGCTTTCTTT. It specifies CASRPQGQGGTEAFF.

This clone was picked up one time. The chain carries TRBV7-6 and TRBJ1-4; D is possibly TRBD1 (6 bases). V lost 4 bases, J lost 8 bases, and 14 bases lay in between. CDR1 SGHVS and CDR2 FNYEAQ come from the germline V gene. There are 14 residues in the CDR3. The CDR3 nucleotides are TGTGCCAGCAGCTACAGGGCAAAAGCGGAAAAACTGTTTTTT. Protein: CASSYRAKAEKLFF.

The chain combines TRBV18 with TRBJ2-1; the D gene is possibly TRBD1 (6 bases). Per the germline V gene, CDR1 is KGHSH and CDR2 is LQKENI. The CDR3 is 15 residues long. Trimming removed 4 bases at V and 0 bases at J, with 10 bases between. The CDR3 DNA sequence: TGTGCCAGCTCACTTAACAGGGACTCCTACAATGAGCAGTTCTTC. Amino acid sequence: CASSLNRDSYNEQFF.

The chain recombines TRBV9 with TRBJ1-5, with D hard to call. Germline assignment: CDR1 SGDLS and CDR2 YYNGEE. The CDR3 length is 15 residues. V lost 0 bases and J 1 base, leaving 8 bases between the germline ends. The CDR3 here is CASSVGGASNQPQHF. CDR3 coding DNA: TGTGCCAGCAGCGTAGGGGGAGCGAGCAATCAGCCCCAGCATTTT.

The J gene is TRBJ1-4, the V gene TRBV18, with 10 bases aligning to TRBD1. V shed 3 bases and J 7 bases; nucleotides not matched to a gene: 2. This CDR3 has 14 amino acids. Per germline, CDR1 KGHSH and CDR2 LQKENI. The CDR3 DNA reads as TGTGCCAGCTCACCGGGACAGGGGCTTGAAAAACTGTTTTTT. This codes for CASSPGQGLEKLFF.

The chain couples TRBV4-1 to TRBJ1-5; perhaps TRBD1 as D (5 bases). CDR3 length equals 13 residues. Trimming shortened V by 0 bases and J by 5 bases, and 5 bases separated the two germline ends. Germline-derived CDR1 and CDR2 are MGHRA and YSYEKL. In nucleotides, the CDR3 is TGCGCCAGCAGCCAAGACAGGGATCAGCCCCAGCATTTT. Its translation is CASSQDRDQPQHF.

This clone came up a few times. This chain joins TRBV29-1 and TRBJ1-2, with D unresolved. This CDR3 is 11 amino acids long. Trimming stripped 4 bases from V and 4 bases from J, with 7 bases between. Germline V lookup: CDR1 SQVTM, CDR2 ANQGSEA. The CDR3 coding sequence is TGCAGCGTTGCCGAGGCCTATGGCTACACCTTC. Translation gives CSVAEAYGYTF.

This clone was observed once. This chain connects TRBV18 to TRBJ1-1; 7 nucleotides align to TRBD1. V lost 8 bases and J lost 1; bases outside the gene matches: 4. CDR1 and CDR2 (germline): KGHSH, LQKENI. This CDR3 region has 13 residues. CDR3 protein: CASLGQKNTEAFF. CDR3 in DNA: TGTGCCAGCCTGGGACAGAAGAACACTGAAGCTTTCTTT.